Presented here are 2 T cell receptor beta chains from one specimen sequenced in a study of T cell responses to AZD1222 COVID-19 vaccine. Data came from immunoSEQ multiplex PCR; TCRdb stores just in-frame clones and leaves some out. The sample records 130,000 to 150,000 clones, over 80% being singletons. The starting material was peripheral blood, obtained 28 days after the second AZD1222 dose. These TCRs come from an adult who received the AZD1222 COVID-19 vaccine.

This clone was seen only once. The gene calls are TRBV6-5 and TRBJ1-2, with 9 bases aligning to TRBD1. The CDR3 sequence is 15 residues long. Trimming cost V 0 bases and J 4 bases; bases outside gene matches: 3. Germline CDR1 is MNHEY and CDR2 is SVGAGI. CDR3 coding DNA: TGTGCCAGCAGTTACTCGACGACAGGGGGCTATGGCTACACCTTC. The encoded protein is CASSYSTTGGYGYTF.

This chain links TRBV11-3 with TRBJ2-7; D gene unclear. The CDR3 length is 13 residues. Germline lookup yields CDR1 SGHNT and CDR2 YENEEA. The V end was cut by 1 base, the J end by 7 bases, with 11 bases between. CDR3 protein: CASSLGPTREQYF. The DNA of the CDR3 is TGTGCCAGCAGCTTAGGCCCAACGCGGGAGCAGTACTTC.